These 16 T cell receptor beta chains originate from one sample sequenced in a study of cytomegalovirus exposure and HLA in healthy donors. Researchers ran the PCR with 60 Vbeta and 13 Jbeta primers. Using immunoSEQ multiplex PCR, the repertoire was profiled, and TCRdb retains in-frame clones only, with some absent. Among 85,000 to 100,000 clones listed, approximately 89% were seen once. The sample taken for sequencing was PBMCs. Receptor source: a man aged 25 to 40 in good health and CMV-seropositive.

The chain is built from TRBV10-2 and TRBJ2-1; TRBD2 agrees at 13 bases. The CDR3 extends over 20 amino acids. Trimming removed 6 bases from V and 1 base from J; junction bases left unmatched: 15. Germline CDR1 WSHSY, CDR2 SAAADI. CDR3 loop: CASSRQTGLAGVTSYNEQFF. CDR3 sequence (DNA): TGCGCCAGCAGCAGACAAACCGGACTAGCGGGAGTTACTTCCTACAATGAGCAGTTCTTC.

The V call is TRBV27, the J call TRBJ1-5; a possible D gene is TRBD1 (6 bases). The length of the CDR3 is 14 residues. CDR1 MNHEY and CDR2 SMNVEV come from the germline V gene (reference sequence). V was shortened by 5 bases and J by 6 bases, with 14 bases between the two germline ends. Here the CDR3 DNA reads TGTGCCAGCAGTGTCGGGGGGGGCAGTCAGCCCCAGCATTTT. Residues: CASSVGGGSQPQHF.

As for this clone: Other nucleotide sequences in the sample specify the same CDR3. The J gene is TRBJ2-1, the V gene TRBV15; 9 nucleotides line up with TRBD2. The CDR3 extends over 16 amino acids. CDR1 LNHNV and CDR2 YYDKDF come from the germline V gene (reference sequence). V was pared by 1 base and J by 3 bases, with 4 bases of the junction left unmatched. This chain's CDR3 is CATSRGLAGFYNEQFF. The CDR3 nucleotides read TGTGCCACCAGCAGAGGTCTAGCGGGATTCTACAATGAGCAGTTCTTC.

This clone appeared a single time. The J gene is TRBJ2-7, the V gene TRBV4-1, with 9 bases lining up with TRBD1. The V gene's germline CDR1 is MGHRA and CDR2 YSYEKL. The CDR3 is made up of 15 amino acids. Losses at the gene ends were 0 bases for V and 3 bases for J; bases not matched to a gene: 3. The CDR3 DNA reads TGCGCCAGCAGCCAAGACCACAGGGGGCTCTACGAGCAGTACTTC. This gives the protein CASSQDHRGLYEQYF.

The chain carries TRBV27 and TRBJ1-4; 8 bases fit TRBD1. This CDR3 is built from 13 residues. The V and J ends lost 5 bases and 8 bases, in that order; junction bases with no gene match: 4. Germline CDR1 and CDR2: MNHEY and SMNVEV (reference sequence). CDR3 sequence reads: CASSRTGYEKLFF. CDR3 bases: TGTGCCAGCAGTAGGACAGGGTACGAAAAACTGTTTTTT.

The chain employs TRBV19 and TRBJ1-2, with TRBD1 identical over 9 bases. The CDR3 spans 17 residues. Per germline, CDR1 LNHDA and CDR2 SQIVND (reference sequence). Trimming took 2 bases from V and 4 from J; bases not matched to a gene: 11. The CDR3 DNA reads TGTGCCAGTAGTATACCCCTCTACAGGGGGCTTGGCTATGGCTACACCTTC. This encodes CASSIPLYRGLGYGYTF.

On this clone: No conserved phenylalanine or tryptophan is present at the end of the CDR3, so a read error is the likely explanation. The rearrangement links TRBV5-1 to TRBJ2-2; no definite D call. The CDR3 sequence is 12 residues long. Germline V gene data show CDR1 as SGHRS and CDR2 as YFSETQ. V shed 0 bases and J shed 6 bases, with 3 bases lying between them. CDR3 nucleotide sequence: TGCGCCAGCAGCTTGGGCTCCGGGGAGCTGTTTTCT. It translates to CASSLGSGELFS.

The rearrangement links TRBV5-1 to TRBJ1-1; no clear D gene. V was shortened by 0 bases and J by 4 bases, with 13 bases between the two germline ends. The V gene's germline CDR1 is SGHRS and CDR2 YFSETQ. CDR3 length: 15 amino acids. The CDR3 region is CASSLGRELITEAFF. DNA for the CDR3: TGCGCCAGCAGCTTGGGCCGGGAGCTAATCACTGAAGCTTTCTTT.

This clone was seen just once. The chain couples TRBV5-1 to TRBJ2-7; 9 bases are a match to TRBD1. The junction had 8 bases not matched to a gene; V was cut back by 4 bases and J by 6 bases. The CDR3 extends over 14 amino acids. The V gene's germline CDR1 is SGHRS and CDR2 YFSETQ. The CDR3 region has the DNA TGCGCCAGCAGCCCGAGGGACAGGGTTGGCGAGCAGTACTTC. It specifies CASSPRDRVGEQYF.

This sequence joins TRBV7-6 and TRBJ2-7, with D maybe TRBD2 (6 bases). The CDR3 is 15 residues long. Per germline, CDR1 SGHVS and CDR2 FNYEAQ. With 1 base removed from V and 3 bases from J, the gap between germline ends came to 13 bases. The CDR3 coding sequence is TGTGCCAGCAGCTTAGTGGGCGGGAACTACTACGAGCAGTACTTC. Translated, it gives CASSLVGGNYYEQYF.

The CDR3 protein is CASSTGQQQYF. DNA of the CDR3: TGTGCCAGTAGTACCGGACAGCAGCAGTACTTC. The chain uses TRBV19 and TRBJ2-7, with D possibly TRBD1 on 6 matching bases. Trimming shortened V by 4 bases and J by 8 bases, and 9 bases separated the two germline ends. The germline gives CDR1 LNHDA, CDR2 SQIVND (reference sequence). The CDR3 is made up of 11 amino acids.

This clone was recorded a few times. J is TRBJ1-4 and V is TRBV27; 7 bases map to TRBD1. The CDR3 sequence is 15 residues long. V was clipped by 3 bases and J by 8 bases; unmatched bases: 9. Germline V gives CDR1 MNHEY, CDR2 SMNVEV (reference sequence). The CDR3 region is CASSFFRQGVEKLFF. CDR3 sequence (DNA): TGTGCCAGCAGTTTTTTCCGACAGGGTGTCGAAAAACTGTTTTTT.

This rearrangement joins TRBV2 to TRBJ1-5; D perhaps matches TRBD1 (5 bases). V was trimmed by 7 bases and J by 2 bases, leaving 12 bases between them. The germline V gene encodes CDR1 SNHLY and CDR2 FYNNEI. This CDR3 has 14 residues. The CDR3 coding sequence is TGTGCCAGCAAAGGGGCAGCTCGCAATCAGCCCCAGCATTTT. Protein sequence: CASKGAARNQPQHF.

The CDR3 sequence: CASTGTNNEKLFF. CDR3 bases: TGTGCCAGTACCGGGACTAATAATGAAAAACTGTTTTTT. This sequence joins TRBV19 and TRBJ1-4; tentatively, D is TRBD1 (5 bases). V dropped 7 bases and J dropped 4 bases, with 10 bases sitting between them. CDR3 length: 13 amino acids. Per the germline V gene, CDR1 is LNHDA and CDR2 is SQIVND (reference sequence).

The chain uses TRBV4-1 and TRBJ2-7, with 9 bases fitting TRBD1. The V gene end was trimmed by 1 base and the J gene end by 3 bases; junction bases not matched to a gene: 16. The CDR3 contains 19 residues. Germline CDR1 is MGHRA and CDR2 is YSYEKL. The CDR3 nucleotides are TGCGCCAGCAGCCAAGTTCGGGGGTCCACGCGGGACAGGGTCTACGAGCAGTACTTC. It specifies CASSQVRGSTRDRVYEQYF.

The chain employs TRBV19 and TRBJ1-2; 10 nucleotides match TRBD1. Germline V gene sequence: CDR1 LNHDA, CDR2 SQIVND (reference sequence). The V segment lost 9 bases and the J segment 4 bases; nucleotides outside the gene matches: 11. This CDR3 has 15 residues. The CDR3 sequence: CASKDRGRGVYGYTF. The CDR3 DNA reads TGTGCCAGCAAAGACAGGGGGCGCGGCGTCTATGGCTACACCTTC. Using reference TRBV19 and TRBJ1-2 for the parts outside the CDR3, the full variable domain is DGGITQSPKYLFRKEGQNVTLSCEQNLNHDAMYWYRQDPGQGLRLIYYSQIVNDFQKGDIAEGYSVSREKKESFPLTVTSAQKNPTAFYLCASKDRGRGVYGYTFGSGTRLTVV.